The source of this T cell receptor beta chain is a study of Graves' ophthalmopathy and Graves' hyperthyroidism. Study-wide context: Before any treatment, peripheral blood was taken at the initial diagnosis.

Amplifying from RNA transcripts, the study obtained TCR beta CDR3 regions. HTBI-primed RT-PCR formed the first round, and a multiplex PCR formed the second. MiXCR was run by TCRdb on the multiplex PCR reads, yielding one entry per CDR3 protein. The sample consists of about 740,000 distinct CDR3 sequences, roughly two fifths of them appearing once. This clonotype showed up just a few times. Germline-derived CDR1 and CDR2 are DFQATT and SNEGSKA (reference sequence). The junction had 5 bases not matched to a gene; V was cut back by 2 bases and J by 4 bases. This CDR3 spans 14 amino acids. Sequencing used peripheral blood. The receptor was isolated from an adult man with Graves' ophthalmopathy. This chain uses TRBV20-1 with TRBJ1-5; 7 bases fit TRBD1. The CDR3 region has the DNA TGCAGTGCTAGACCAACAGGGGCAAATCAGCCCCAGCATTTT. Its translation: CSARPTGANQPQHF.